This T cell receptor beta chain was sequenced in a study of T cell responses to AZD1222 COVID-19 vaccine. This clone was counted a single time. Its antigen remains unidentified. J gave up 1 base and V 2 bases, and 11 bases lay outside the gene matches. Germline CDR1 and CDR2: WSHSY and SAAADI. The CDR3 spans 19 residues. Regarding the study as a whole: The study reported that nearly half of spike-specific TCRs target unmutated variant regions.

Produced via immunoSEQ multiplex PCR; TCRdb's table is partial and in-frame only. The profile covers 100,000 to 120,000 clones, with 80% to 90% appearing a single time and about 15% taken by the ten largest. Here the sequenced sample was peripheral blood, taken 28 days after the second AZD1222 dose. J is TRBJ2-6 and V is TRBV10-2; 7 bases fit TRBD1. This receptor was obtained from an adult who received the AZD1222 COVID-19 vaccine. The CDR3: CASSEHSRTGTSGANVLTF. CDR3 bases: TGCGCCAGCAGTGAGCATTCAAGGACAGGAACATCTGGGGCCAACGTCCTGACTTTC.